The entry below gives a single TCR beta chain sequence along with its context. Its recognized antigen is unknown. No base-level quality is on record; no much larger clone is a single base apart. Deep TCRbeta sequencing was performed with the immunoSEQ platform. Per the authors' processing: Only productive rearrangements were exported from the immunoSEQ Analyzer for downstream analysis. A two-sided binomial test at Bonferroni-corrected P below 0.01 was used to call clones with significant expansion or contraction between timepoints. T cell phenotypes were assigned to bulk TCRbeta clonotypes by matching the clonotypes to single-cell RNA+TCR-seq clones that had the same TCRbeta sequence. Clone enrichment in tumor was calculated as tumor frequency divided by PBMC frequency from bulk TCR sequencing. GLIPH was used to group TCRs into specificity groups, clusters of distinct TCRs likely recognizing common antigens via shared CDR3 motifs. As stored in TCRdb, this immuneACCESS dataset retains in-frame rearrangements with V and J assigned. A fraction of the clones does not appear; measured against another copy, unresolved V genes explain less than half of the discrepancy, and the remainder lacks a known reason. The DNA gave D and trimming, while V, J and clone size come from that table. Counted in this sample were around 7,000 clones; around 69% of them appeared once. The ten largest clones add up to about 8.9% of the sample.

This sample was taken from a study of T cells in tumors after PD-1 blockade (dated by TCRdb to the late 2010s). Background on the whole study: Patients with prior checkpoint blockade, systemic immunosuppressant use, or recent radiotherapy or other anti-cancer therapy within 4 weeks were excluded. Treatment consisted of either cemiplimab 350 mg every 2 weeks or pembrolizumab 200 mg every 3 weeks. While on anti-PD-1 treatment, some of the patients also continued taking daily vismodegib 150 mg. An average of approximately 28,000 TCR templates (range about 550-100,000) and about 6,000 unique clonotypes was obtained for tumor samples, around 22-fold deeper than single-cell TCR sequencing. The study performed paired single-cell RNA and TCR sequencing on site-matched tumors from BCC or SCC patients before and after anti-PD-1 therapy. RECIST version 1.1 was used to assess clinical response. Summary of the overall study and its limitations: Most exhausted CD8+ clones that expanded after therapy were novel clonotypes not detected before treatment, suggesting clonal replacement instead of reinvigoration of pre-existing clones. Clonal replacement appeared only between pre- and post-treatment samples, not between two pre-treatment samples, arguing against biopsy timing or location artifacts. Approximately 41% of TCR clonotypes from the tumor were detected in blood, and certain novel exhausted tumor clones were present in blood collected before treatment, which suggests recruitment from the periphery. Where the novel T cell clones came from was not identified, and possible sources could include lymphoid organs or rare unexpanded clones inside the tumor or in the tumor periphery.

The label giving this sample's time point can be read as: after anti-PD-1 therapy. Before and after PD-1 blockade, tumor biopsies came from the same primary tumor, making the samples site-matched. Genomic DNA extracted from tumor biopsies or peripheral blood was used for bulk TCRbeta sequencing, with input ranging from about 616 ng to 6,500 ng. To increase sensitivity for rare clonotypes compared with single-cell TCR sequencing, remaining biopsy material was subjected to bulk TCRbeta sequencing. Every patient was a poor candidate for surgical resection and had histologically proven advanced or metastatic basal or squamous cell carcinoma. The basal cell carcinoma cohort comprised about eleven patients, of whom seven or eight had bulk tumor TCR sequencing. Fresh biopsies came from the site of the primary tumor, and part of the tissue was kept in RNAlater for exome and bulk TCR sequencing. Including the terminal cysteine and phenylalanine, the CDR3 comprises 15 residues. The only DNA kept is the CDR3, 45 bases in frame from the first base. The trim is 5 bases for V and 1 base for J, with a gap of 11 bases between the germline ends. According to the germline V gene (reference sequence), CDR1 reads PRHDT and CDR2 reads FYEKMQ.

The sequence derives from a human donor with basal cell carcinoma. The chain employs TRBV13 and TRBJ2-2; the D match is possibly TRBD1 or TRBD2, with 5 bases aligned in each. This specimen was tumor tissue, taken after anti-PD-1 treatment. The DNA sequence reads TGTGCCAGCAGCCCAAGGGACCGGAACACCGGGGAGCTGTTTTTT. Its amino acids are CASSPRDRNTGELFF.